The sequence of this T cell receptor beta chain was determined in a study of shared T cell receptors in the human thymus. Sequenced by immunoSEQ multiplex PCR; TCRdb stores in-frame clones only, minus some. The sample includes 63,000 or so clones, around 96% seen only once; the top ten take around 0.035%. V was clipped by 4 bases and J by 6 bases; unmatched bases: 10. The germline V gene has CDR1 SGHDN and CDR2 FVKESK. CDR3 size: 15 residues. Sequencing used thymocytes. The chain combines TRBV14 with TRBJ1-2; 8 bases line up with TRBD1. The receptor's source is a human donor. CDR3: CASSPRGRVGNGYTF. The CDR3 region has the DNA TGTGCCAGCAGCCCCAGGGGGCGGGTGGGAAATGGCTACACCTTC.